What follows are 16 T cell receptor beta chains derived from one specimen sequenced in a study of shared clonotypes between healthy human individuals. The protocol was immunoSEQ multiplex PCR, while the TCRdb copy is restricted to in-frame clones and leaves out a portion. The data show approximately 1.4 million clones, 95% to 99% seen once. The sample comprised naive CD4+ T cells sorted from blood. Subset indicated: CD45RA+ positively selected. The source is a man aged 25 to 40 in good health.

This clone has only one observation. The chain couples TRBV9 to TRBJ1-2; D not resolved. Germline loops: CDR1 SGDLS, CDR2 YYNGEE. The CDR3 is made up of 16 amino acids. V lost 4 bases and J 2 bases, leaving 18 bases between the germline ends. Here the CDR3 DNA reads TGTGCCAGCAGCCAGAGGGTGTGGGAGATCAACTATGGCTACACCTTC. Its protein product is CASSQRVWEINYGYTF.

The V call is TRBV28, the J call TRBJ2-7; TRBD2 agrees at 10 bases. Germline V CDR1 and CDR2: MDHEN, SYDVKM. Trimming cost V 7 bases and J 1 base; bases outside gene matches: 7. The CDR3 consists of 15 residues. CDR3 coding DNA: TGTGCCAGCACCCCGGGACTAGCGTTTTCCTACGAGCAGTACTTC. Amino acid sequence: CASTPGLAFSYEQYF.

This chain joins TRBV30 and TRBJ2-6; possible D gene TRBD2, 5 bases. From germline, CDR1 is GTSNPN and CDR2 SVGIG (reference sequence). Trimming shortened V by 3 bases and J by 2 bases, and 5 bases separated the two germline ends. CDR3 size: 13 residues. The CDR3 sequence: CAWREAGANVLTF. The CDR3 nucleotides are TGTGCCTGGAGGGAGGCTGGGGCCAACGTCCTGACTTTC.

As to this clone: In the same sample, other DNA sequences code for this CDR3. The chain uses TRBV13 and TRBJ2-7, with 9 bases aligning to TRBD2. The germline gives CDR1 PRHDT, CDR2 FYEKMQ (reference sequence). The CDR3 has 14 amino acids. V shed 3 bases and J 0 bases; nucleotides not matched to a gene: 0. The CDR3 loop reads CASSFSGSSYEQYF. The CDR3 nucleotides read TGTGCCAGCAGCTTTAGCGGGAGCTCCTACGAGCAGTACTTC.

A note on this clone: The junction departs from the called germline gene at one end, perhaps through a read error. The chain links TRBV7-7 to TRBJ2-2; D gene ambiguous. Looked up from germline, CDR1 is SSHAT and CDR2 is FNYEAQ (reference sequence). The CDR3 totals 13 residues. CDR3 protein: CASSLGTPGELFF. CDR3 sequence (DNA): TGTGCTAGCAGCTTAGGCACTCCTGGGGAGCTGTTTTTT.

The rearrangement joins TRBV5-1 to TRBJ1-1; 11 bases agree with TRBD1. Per germline, CDR1 SGHRS and CDR2 YFSETQ. With V trimmed by 2 bases and J by 4 bases, 1 base remained unmatched. This CDR3 region has 14 residues. CDR3: CASSFGTGGTEAFF. DNA for the CDR3: TGCGCCAGCAGCTTTGGGACAGGGGGCACTGAAGCTTTCTTT.

This chain connects TRBV9 to TRBJ2-1; TRBD2 matches 12 bases. The CDR3 is 16 amino acids. V lost 3 bases and J lost 7; bases outside the gene matches: 8. The V gene's germline CDR1 is SGDLS and CDR2 YYNGEE. The CDR3 loop reads CASSARLAGVRNEQFF. The CDR3 DNA reads as TGTGCCAGCAGCGCCCGACTAGCGGGAGTGCGAAATGAGCAGTTCTTC.

In regard to this clone: Other DNA sequences in the sample encode the same CDR3. The V and J genes are TRBV6-1 and TRBJ2-2, with 9 positions matching TRBD2. CDR3 length equals 14 residues. CDR1 and CDR2 from the germline V gene are MNHNS and SASEGT. After removal of 4 bases from V and 6 bases from J, the junction contained 3 bases not matched to a gene. The CDR3: CASSAGTSPGELFF. The CDR3 DNA sequence: TGTGCCAGCAGTGCCGGGACTAGCCCCGGGGAGCTGTTTTTT.

This clone was detected only a few times. The chain couples TRBV6-5 to TRBJ2-7; a weak D match, TRBD2 (5 bases). Germline CDR1 MNHEY, CDR2 SVGAGI. This CDR3 has 15 amino acids. V dropped 0 bases and J dropped 0 bases, with 9 bases sitting between them. This CDR3 reads CASSYSLGGSYEQYF. The CDR3 DNA follows: TGTGCCAGCAGTTACTCGCTCGGAGGCTCCTACGAGCAGTACTTC.

Concerning this clone itself: The junction and the germline gene differ at one end; a read error may be behind it. This rearrangement joins TRBV7-7 to TRBJ2-2, with D unclear. The CDR3 runs to 14 residues. Germline lookup yields CDR1 SSHAT and CDR2 FNYEAQ (reference sequence). The CDR3 DNA is TGTGCTAGCAGCCGGAGTTTCGCCACCGGGGAGCTGTTTTTT. It codes for CASSRSFATGELFF.

The chain uses TRBV10-1 and TRBJ2-5; D is uncertain. The CDR3 spans 13 residues. Germline V gives CDR1 WNHNN, CDR2 SYGVQD (reference sequence). The V and J ends lost 2 bases and 6 bases respectively, with 10 bases between them. The CDR3 here is CASSETGLKTQYF. CDR3 DNA: TGCGCCAGCAGTGAGACCGGCCTCAAGACCCAGTACTTC.

The chain couples TRBV4-3 to TRBJ2-5; D unresolved. V dropped 2 bases and J dropped 2 bases, with 9 bases sitting between them. Germline lookup yields CDR1 LGHNA and CDR2 YSLEER. There are 14 residues in the CDR3. CDR3 amino acids: CASSQSGAQETQYF. For the CDR3, the DNA is TGCGCCAGCAGCCAATCGGGTGCTCAAGAGACCCAGTACTTC.

The chain's CDR3 is CASSLGEPPYYGYTF. The CDR3 coding sequence is TGTGCCAGCAGCTTAGGGGAACCGCCTTACTATGGCTACACCTTC. The chain recombines TRBV7-8 with TRBJ1-2; D not certain. Germline V CDR1 and CDR2: SGHVS, FQNEAQ. Trimming took 1 base from V and 3 from J, leaving 12 bases between them. The CDR3 runs 15 residues.

This clone was seen a single time. The CDR3 region has the DNA TGTGCCAGCTCACCACGGTATCGTATAGCGGGAGCACAGAACCAAGAGACCCAGTACTTC. The encoded protein is CASSPRYRIAGAQNQETQYF. This rearrangement joins TRBV18 to TRBJ2-5, with 9 bases matching TRBD2. Germline V lookup: CDR1 KGHSH, CDR2 LQKENI. The CDR3 loop spans 20 amino acids. V was clipped by 1 base and J by 0 bases; unmatched bases: 15.

This chain links TRBV29-1 with TRBJ1-2; 10 bases are a match to TRBD1. Per germline, CDR1 SQVTM and CDR2 ANQGSEA. CDR3 length equals 16 residues. After removal of 6 bases from V and 4 bases from J, the junction contained 14 bases not matched to a gene. The CDR3 region has the DNA TGCAGCGTCCCCAGGCTCCCGGGACAGGGGTCCTATGGCTACACCTTC. Residues: CSVPRLPGQGSYGYTF. Full variable domain (missing parts from reference TRBV29-1 and TRBJ1-2): SAVISQKPSRDICQRGTSLTIQCQVDSQVTMMFWYRQQPGQSLTLIATANQGSEATYESGFVIDKFPISRPNLTFSTLTVSNMSPEDSSIYLCSVPRLPGQGSYGYTFGSGTRLTVV.

The CDR3 nucleotides read TGTGCCAGCACCCGTAGCGGGAGTCTCTTAAATGAGCAGTTCTTC. It translates to CASTRSGSLLNEQFF. V is TRBV11-2 and J is TRBJ2-1; the match to TRBD2 covers 9 bases. Per the germline V gene, CDR1 is SGHAT and CDR2 is FQNNGV. The CDR3 is 15 amino acids. J was trimmed by 7 bases and V by 7 bases; bases with no gene match: 11.